Given below is one T cell receptor (beta chain) in context. Its target is not known. It was with a sample-barcoded 5' primer and a J-beta primer mix that a second PCR of roughly 7 to 12 cycles was run. MiXCR, run by TCRdb on the 5' RACE reads, gives a single entry per CDR3 protein. The table shows hundreds of thousands of distinct CDR3 sequences, with 55% to 65% occurring only once. These data originate in a study of blood T cells in healthy people across ages. Study-wide results and caveats: With unsorted PBMCs, a conclusive comparison of naive versus antigen-experienced cells was not possible.

V was pared by 1 base and J by 3 bases, with 3 bases of the junction left unmatched. The CDR3 length is 15 residues. The germline CDR1 and CDR2 sequences are SGHTA and FQGNSA. The TCR comes from a man aged 25 to 45 in good health. Source material: blood. This rearrangement joins TRBV7-2 to TRBJ2-1, with TRBD2 identical over 7 bases. DNA of the CDR3: TGTGCCAGCAGCTTAGAGTGGGACTACTACAATGAGCAGTTCTTC. Translating gives CASSLEWDYYNEQFF. The full variable domain, with the rest looked up from reference TRBV7-2 and TRBJ2-1, is GAGVSQSPSNKVTEKGKDVELRCDPISGHTALYWYRQSLGQGLEFLIYFQGNSAPDKSGLPSDRFSAERTGGSVSTLTIQRTQQEDSAVYLCASSLEWDYYNEQFFGPGTRLTVL.